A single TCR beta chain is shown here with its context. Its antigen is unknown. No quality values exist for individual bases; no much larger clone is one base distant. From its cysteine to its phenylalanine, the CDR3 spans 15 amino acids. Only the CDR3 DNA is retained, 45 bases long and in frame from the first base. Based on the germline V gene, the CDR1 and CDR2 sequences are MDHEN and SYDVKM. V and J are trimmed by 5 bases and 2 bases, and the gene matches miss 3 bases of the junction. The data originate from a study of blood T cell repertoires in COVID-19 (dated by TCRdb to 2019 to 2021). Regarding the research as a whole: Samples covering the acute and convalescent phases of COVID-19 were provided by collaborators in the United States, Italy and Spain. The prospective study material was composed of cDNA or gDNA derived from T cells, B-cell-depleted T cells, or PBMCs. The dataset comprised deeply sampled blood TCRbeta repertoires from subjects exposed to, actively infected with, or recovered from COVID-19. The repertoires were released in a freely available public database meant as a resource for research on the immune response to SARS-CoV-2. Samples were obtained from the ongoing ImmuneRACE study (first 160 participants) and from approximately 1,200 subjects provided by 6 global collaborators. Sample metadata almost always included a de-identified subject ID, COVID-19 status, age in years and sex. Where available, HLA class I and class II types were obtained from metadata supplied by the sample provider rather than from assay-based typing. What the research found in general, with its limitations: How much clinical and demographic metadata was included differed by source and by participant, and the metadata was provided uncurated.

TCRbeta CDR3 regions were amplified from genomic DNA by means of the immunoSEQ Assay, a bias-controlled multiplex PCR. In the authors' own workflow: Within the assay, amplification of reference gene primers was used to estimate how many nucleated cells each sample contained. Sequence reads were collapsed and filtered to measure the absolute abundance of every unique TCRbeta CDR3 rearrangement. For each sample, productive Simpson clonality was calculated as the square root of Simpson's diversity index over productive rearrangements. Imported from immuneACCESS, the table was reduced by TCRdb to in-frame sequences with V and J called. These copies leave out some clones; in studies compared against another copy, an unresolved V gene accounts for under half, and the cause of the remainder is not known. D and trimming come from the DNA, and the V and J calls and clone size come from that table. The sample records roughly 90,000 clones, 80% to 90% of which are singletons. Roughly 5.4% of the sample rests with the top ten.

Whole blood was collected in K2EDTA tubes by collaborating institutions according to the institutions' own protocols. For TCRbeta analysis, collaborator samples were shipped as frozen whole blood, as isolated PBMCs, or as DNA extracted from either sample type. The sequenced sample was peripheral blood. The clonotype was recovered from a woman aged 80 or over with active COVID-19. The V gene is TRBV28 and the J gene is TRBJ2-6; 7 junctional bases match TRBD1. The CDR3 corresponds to CASSTQGAGANVLTF. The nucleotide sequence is TGTGCCAGCAGTACCCAGGGGGCTGGGGCCAACGTCCTGACTTTC.